This T cell receptor beta chain was observed in a study of shared clonotypes between healthy human individuals. Points from the study as a whole: Memory subsets generally showed smaller estimated richness than naive subsets did.

The DNA input per sorted-subset replicate PCR was 200 ng, corresponding to 30,000 or so T cell genomes. Profiled with immunoSEQ multiplex PCR; TCRdb holds only in-frame clones, not every one. Of approximately 720,000 clones in the sample, 92% were seen once. As defined, naive CD8 cells were CD45RO-negative and positively selected for CCR7, with terminally differentiated effector memory CD45RA+ cells excluded. Everyone who donated was a Caucasian adult who lived in Nashville, Tennessee. Per germline, CDR1 SGHVS and CDR2 FQNEAQ. V was pared by 6 bases and J by 3 bases, with 15 bases between. This CDR3 comprises 16 residues. A remark on this clone: Antigen unknown.

The chain carries TRBV7-8 and TRBJ2-6; D is tentatively TRBD1 or TRBD2 (5 bases each). The sequence was obtained from a man aged 25-45 years in good health. Sequenced: naive CD8+ T cells sorted from blood. DNA of the CDR3: TGTGCCAGCAGAACGAGGGGTAGTCTTGGGGCCAACGTCCTGACTTTC. It yields the protein CASRTRGSLGANVLTF. The variable domain in full, completed from reference TRBV7-8 and TRBJ2-6, reads GAGVSQSPRYKVAKRGQDVALRCDPISGHVSLFWYQQALGQGPEFLTYFQNEAQLDKSGLPSDRFFAERPEGSVSTLKIQRTQQEDSAVYLCASRTRGSLGANVLTFGAGSRLTVL.